The sample holds a few counts of the clone carrying this T cell receptor beta chain. After removal of 1 base from V and 3 bases from J, the junction contained 2 bases not matched to a gene. The CDR3 is 15 residues long. Per the germline V gene, CDR1 is LNHNV and CDR2 is YYDKDF (reference sequence). This sample was taken from a study of blood T cell repertoires in COVID-19. As processed by the authors: Reference gene primer amplification gave nucleated cell count estimates. The protocol was immunoSEQ multiplex PCR, while the TCRdb copy is restricted to in-frame clones and leaves out a portion. V, J and clone size are taken as reported in that table, and D and trimming were inferred from the DNA itself. Of approximately 150,000 clones listed, 87% were seen once; the top ten hold about 11%. The study drew participants aged about 18 to 89 years from fewer than 30 US areas. Clinical histories supplied by participants themselves formed the basis of cohort assignment.

V is TRBV15 and J is TRBJ2-7; 11 bases fit TRBD1. The sequence was obtained from a man aged 55 to 70 who had recovered from COVID-19. Material: PBMCs or T cells enriched from blood (not recorded which). As DNA, the CDR3 is TGTGCCACCAGCAGAGGGGGGACAGGGGGCTACGAGCAGTACTTC. It is translated as CATSRGGTGGYEQYF. The variable domain in full, completed from reference TRBV15 and TRBJ2-7, reads DAMVIQNPRYQVTQFGKPVTLSCSQTLNHNVMYWYQQKSSQAPKLLFHYYDKDFNNEADTPDNFQSRRPNTSFCFLDIRSPGLGDTAMYLCATSRGGTGGYEQYFGPGTRLTVT.